The TCR beta chain described here comes from a study of cytomegalovirus exposure and HLA in healthy donors. Findings and caveats of the study: TCR sequences were mostly rare, though some public TCRs occurred in many donors.

Comment on this clone: What it binds is not known.

The CDR3 runs to 12 residues. The V segment lost 3 bases and the J segment 8 bases; nucleotides outside the gene matches: 0. The V gene's germline CDR1 is MNHEY and CDR2 SMNVEV (reference sequence). Generated by immunoSEQ multiplex PCR, the TCRdb table keeps only in-frame clones and is missing some. The sample lists more than 95,000 clones, about nine tenths occurring once. The sequenced sample consisted of PBMCs. V usage is TRBV27 and J usage is TRBJ1-4; 7 bases are shared with TRBD1. The TCR originated in a young man in good health and CMV-seronegative. CDR3 sequence reads: CASSFRGEKLFF. The CDR3 DNA follows: TGTGCCAGCAGTTTCAGGGGGGAAAAACTGTTTTTT.